The 23 T cell receptor beta chains reported below all come from one sample, sequenced in a study of CD8 T cells in Susac syndrome. Reverse transcription of about 0.5 to 1 ug RNA used random hexamers. TCRdb re-called the immunoSEQ multiplex PCR reads through MiXCR, storing one row per CDR3 protein. The table has 95,000 to 150,000 distinct CDR3 sequences, about 94% seen once. The sample taken for sequencing was CD8+ T cells from PBMCs. Source of these receptors: a human donor with Susac syndrome.

This rearrangement joins TRBV4-2 to TRBJ2-7; D perhaps matches TRBD2 (6 bases). The germline CDR1 and CDR2 sequences are LGHNA and YNFKEQ. V was cut by 4 bases and J by 2 bases, with 12 bases left in between. The CDR3 contains 14 residues. The CDR3 loop is CASSPGGSTYEQYF. CDR3 coding DNA: TGTGCCAGCAGCCCTGGGGGGTCTACCTACGAGCAGTACTTC.

The chain employs TRBV7-8 and TRBJ2-1, with 11 bases matching TRBD2. The CDR3 length is 18 residues. The J segment lost 5 bases and the V segment lost 1 base, leaving 10 bases of the junction unmatched. Germline CDR1 reads SGHVS; CDR2 reads FQNEAQ. CDR3 sequence: CASSLVAGGALRHNEQFF. CDR3 bases: TGTGCCAGCAGCTTAGTAGCGGGGGGGGCACTAAGACACAATGAGCAGTTCTTC. Full variable domain (rest looked up from reference TRBV7-8 and TRBJ2-1): GAGVSQSPRYKVAKRGQDVALRCDPISGHVSLFWYQQALGQGPEFLTYFQNEAQLDKSGLPSDRFFAERPEGSVSTLKIQRTQQEDSAVYLCASSLVAGGALRHNEQFFGPGTRLTVL.

The genes are TRBV20-1 and TRBJ1-2, with D perhaps TRBD1 (5 bases). The V gene lost 1 base and the J gene lost 3 bases, with 12 bases spanning the gap. CDR3 length equals 14 residues. Germline V gene sequence: CDR1 DFQATT, CDR2 SNEGSKA (reference sequence). CDR3: CSARGFDSHYGYTF. The CDR3 DNA reads TGCAGTGCTAGAGGATTCGACAGTCACTATGGCTACACCTTC.

The chain is built from TRBV29-1 and TRBJ2-5; either TRBD1 or TRBD2 may fit D (5 bases each). CDR1 and CDR2 from the germline V gene are SQVTM and ANQGSEA. This CDR3 has 15 residues. V lost 7 bases, J lost 5 bases, and 23 bases lay in between. CDR3 in DNA: TGCAGCGCGCTACCAGGTTCGGGACCGCGGGAGACCCAGTACTTC. It encodes CSALPGSGPRETQYF.

V and J are TRBV7-3 and TRBJ2-2; the D is unclear. Deletions cut 7 bases from V and 6 bases from J, with 9 bases between. This CDR3 spans 12 amino acids. CDR1 and CDR2 (germline): SGHTA, FQGTGA. The CDR3 loop is CASTSFPGELFF. The CDR3 nucleotides are TGTGCCAGCACCTCGTTCCCCGGGGAGCTGTTTTTT.

V gene TRBV25-1 combines with J gene TRBJ2-3; 8 bases fit TRBD2. J lost 3 bases, V lost 7 bases, and 12 bases had no gene match. Per the germline V gene, CDR1 is MGHDK and CDR2 is SYGVNS. This CDR3 contains 16 residues. CDR3 region: CASTLSGGARTDTQYF. In DNA form, the CDR3 reads TGTGCCAGCACCCTCTCCGGGGGGGCGAGGACAGATACGCAGTATTTT.

This chain connects TRBV25-1 to TRBJ1-2, with a weak D call TRBD1 (5 bases). The CDR3 is made up of 13 amino acids. Germline values: CDR1 MGHDK, CDR2 SYGVNS. The germline V and J ends were trimmed by 5 bases and 2 bases, with 9 bases remaining between them. CDR3 amino acids: CASSTGTNYGYTF. As DNA, the CDR3 is TGTGCCAGCAGTACCGGGACGAACTATGGCTACACCTTC.

The chain couples TRBV15 to TRBJ2-2; 10 bases agree with TRBD2. V was pared by 5 bases and J by 4 bases, with 7 bases of the junction left unmatched. Germline-derived CDR1 and CDR2 are LNHNV and YYDKDF (reference sequence). This CDR3 is 16 amino acids long. The CDR3 region has the DNA TGTGCCACCAGCGGCCTAGCGGGGGAGTTCACCGGGGAGCTGTTTTTT. This codes for CATSGLAGEFTGELFF.

This clonotype was found once. At one end, the junction sequence differs from germline, possibly due to a read error. This chain connects TRBV29-1 to TRBJ2-7; 8 positions match TRBD2. This CDR3 region has 13 residues. The germline V gene has CDR1 SQVTM and CDR2 ANQGSEA. The CDR3 DNA sequence: TGCAGCGCTGAAGCGGGGGAGTCCTACGAGCAGTACTTC. Its translation: CSAEAGESYEQYF.

The chain employs TRBV6-2 or TRBV6-3 and TRBJ1-5; D gene uncertain. The CDR3 totals 15 residues. Germline V CDR1 and CDR2: MNHEY, SVGEGT. Trimming removed 6 bases at V and 2 bases at J, with 14 bases between. This CDR3 is CASSLGVSGNQPQHF. The CDR3 nucleotides are TGTGCCAGCAGCCTCGGGGTCTCGGGCAATCAGCCCCAGCATTTT.

The V and J genes are TRBV4-2 and TRBJ2-1, with 7 bases lining up with TRBD2. The CDR3 runs 16 residues. The V gene end was trimmed by 0 bases and the J gene end by 9 bases; junction bases not matched to a gene: 11. Germline assignment: CDR1 LGHNA and CDR2 YNFKEQ. The CDR3 DNA sequence: TGTGCCAGCAGCCAAGAGATCGGGGGGTTTGCTGGTGAGCAGTTCTTC. Amino acid sequence: CASSQEIGGFAGEQFF.

The V gene is TRBV4-2, the J gene TRBJ1-6; D is perhaps TRBD1 (6 bases). The CDR3 is 17 residues long. Trimming shortened V by 0 bases and J by 10 bases, and 19 bases separated the two germline ends. Germline V lookup: CDR1 LGHNA, CDR2 YNFKEQ. CDR3 sequence reads: CASSQDRRLQGVSPLHF. For the CDR3, the DNA is TGTGCCAGCAGCCAAGATCGGCGACTACAGGGAGTCTCACCCCTCCACTTT.

The genes are TRBV9 and TRBJ1-2; a possible D gene is TRBD1 (5 bases). The CDR3 is 14 residues long. CDR1 is SGDLS and CDR2 is YYNGEE in the germline V gene. Trimming took off 0 bases at V and 1 base at J, with 7 bases between the two ends. The CDR3 sequence: CASSVGDGNYGYTF. The DNA for the CDR3 is TGTGCCAGCAGCGTAGGGGACGGTAACTATGGCTACACCTTC. Filled out from reference TRBV9 and TRBJ1-2, the complete variable domain reads DSGVTQTPKHLITATGQRVTLRCSPRSGDLSVYWYQQSLDQGLQFLIQYYNGEERAKGNILERFSAQQFPDLHSELNLSSLELGDSALYFCASSVGDGNYGYTFGSGTRLTVV.

The rearrangement links TRBV20-1 to TRBJ2-5, with D unresolved. V lost 6 bases, J lost 7 bases, and 12 bases lay in between. CDR1 DFQATT and CDR2 SNEGSKA come from the germline V gene (reference sequence). This CDR3 region has 11 residues. The CDR3: CSAWELGTQYF. The CDR3 DNA reads TGCAGTGCCTGGGAACTGGGGACCCAGTACTTC.

The chain is built from TRBV2 and TRBJ1-2; TRBD1 might be the D (6 bases). V lost 6 bases to trimming and J lost 1 base, with 12 bases between them. The CDR3 extends over 14 amino acids. The germline V gene has CDR1 SNHLY and CDR2 FYNNEI. CDR3 loop: CASSLTDSNYGYTF. The CDR3 region has the DNA TGTGCCAGCAGCCTCACGGACAGTAACTATGGCTACACCTTC.

The CDR3 loop is CASSNLGKDQETQYF. CDR3 nucleotides: TGTGCCAGCAGTAATCTGGGTAAGGACCAAGAGACCCAGTACTTC. The chain recombines TRBV25-1 with TRBJ2-5, with no clear D. Germline CDR1 is MGHDK and CDR2 is SYGVNS. This CDR3 has 15 amino acids. Trimming cost V 5 bases and J 0 bases, with 13 bases left between them.

This clonotype was seen only once. The chain links TRBV7-9 to TRBJ2-2; 7 nucleotides line up with TRBD1. Germline values: CDR1 SEHNR, CDR2 FQNEAQ (reference sequence). The trim removed 5 bases at V and 2 bases at J, leaving 8 bases unmatched. The CDR3 runs 16 residues. The CDR3 is CASSPTGTANTGELFF. DNA for the CDR3: TGTGCCAGCAGCCCGACCGGGACAGCAAACACCGGGGAGCTGTTTTTT.

This sequence joins TRBV3-1 and TRBJ1-4, with a possible D match to TRBD1 (5 bases). V was clipped by 1 base and J by 0 bases, with 15 bases between them. In germline, CDR1 is LGHDT, CDR2 YNNKEL (reference sequence). The CDR3 runs 18 residues. This chain's CDR3 is CASSQGGYLGPTNEKLFF. Here the CDR3 DNA reads TGTGCCAGCAGCCAAGGGGGGTATCTGGGTCCAACTAATGAAAAACTGTTTTTT.

The genes are TRBV25-1 and TRBJ2-1; D call uncertain. Trimming cost V 5 bases and J 4 bases, with 9 bases left between them. The germline V gene has CDR1 MGHDK and CDR2 SYGVNS. The length of the CDR3 is 13 residues. The CDR3 DNA is TGTGCCAGCAGTCGGATGTCGTACAATGAGCAGTTCTTC. Translation gives CASSRMSYNEQFF.

The chain uses TRBV12-3 or TRBV12-4 and TRBJ2-5; D is possibly TRBD1 or TRBD2 (6 bases each). V was trimmed by 3 bases and J by 5 bases, leaving 13 bases between them. The CDR3 is 14 amino acids. CDR3 nucleotide sequence: TGTGCCAGCAGTTTCCGGGGGCGAGAGGAGACCCAGTACTTC. Protein: CASSFRGREETQYF.

CDR3 DNA sequence: TGCAGCGTTGTGGGACCCTCTGGGCAGTTCTTC. Amino acids: CSVVGPSGQFF. The chain links TRBV29-1 to TRBJ2-1; the D call may be TRBD1 or TRBD2 (5 bases each). This CDR3 has 11 residues. V was clipped by 4 bases and J by 12 bases, with 13 bases between them. CDR1 is SQVTM and CDR2 is ANQGSEA in the germline V gene.

The chain joins TRBV2 to TRBJ1-6; no reliable D call. The CDR3 runs 15 residues. Germline CDR1 and CDR2: SNHLY and FYNNEI. Deletions cut 0 bases from V and 9 bases from J, with 12 bases between. The CDR3 here is CASSEAPLRVSPLHF. The CDR3 region has the DNA TGTGCCAGCAGTGAAGCCCCTTTGCGGGTTTCACCCCTCCACTTT. Filled out from reference TRBV2 and TRBJ1-6, the complete variable domain reads EPEVTQTPSHQVTQMGQEVILRCVPISNHLYFYWYRQILGQKVEFLVSFYNNEISEKSEIFDDQFSVERPDGSNFTLKIRSTKLEDSAMYFCASSEAPLRVSPLHFGNGTRLTVT.

The V call is TRBV5-1, the J call TRBJ2-6, with 8 bases matching TRBD1. The CDR3 sequence is 19 residues long. The V and J ends lost 2 bases and 4 bases, in that order; junction bases with no gene match: 14. CDR1 and CDR2 (germline): SGHRS, YFSETQ. The CDR3 DNA follows: TGCGCCAGCAGCTTAAGGATCGGGGGACAGGTACCCGGGGCCAACGTCCTGACTTTC. It encodes CASSLRIGGQVPGANVLTF.